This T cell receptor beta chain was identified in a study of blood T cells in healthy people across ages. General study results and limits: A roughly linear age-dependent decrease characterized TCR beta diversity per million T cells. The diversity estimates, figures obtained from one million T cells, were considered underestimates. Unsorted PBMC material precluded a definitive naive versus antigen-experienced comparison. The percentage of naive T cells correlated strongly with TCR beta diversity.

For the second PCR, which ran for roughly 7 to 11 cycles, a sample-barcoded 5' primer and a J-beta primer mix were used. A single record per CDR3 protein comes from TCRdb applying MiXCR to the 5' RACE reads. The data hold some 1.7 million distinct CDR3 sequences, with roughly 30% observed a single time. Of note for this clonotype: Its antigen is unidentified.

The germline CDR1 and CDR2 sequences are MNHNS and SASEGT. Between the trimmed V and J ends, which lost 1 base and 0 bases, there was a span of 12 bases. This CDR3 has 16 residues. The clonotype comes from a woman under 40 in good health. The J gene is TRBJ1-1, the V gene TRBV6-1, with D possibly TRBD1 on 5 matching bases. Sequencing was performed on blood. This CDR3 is CASSEVGAFMNTEAFF. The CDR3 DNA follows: TGTGCCAGCAGTGAAGTTGGGGCATTCATGAACACTGAAGCTTTCTTT.